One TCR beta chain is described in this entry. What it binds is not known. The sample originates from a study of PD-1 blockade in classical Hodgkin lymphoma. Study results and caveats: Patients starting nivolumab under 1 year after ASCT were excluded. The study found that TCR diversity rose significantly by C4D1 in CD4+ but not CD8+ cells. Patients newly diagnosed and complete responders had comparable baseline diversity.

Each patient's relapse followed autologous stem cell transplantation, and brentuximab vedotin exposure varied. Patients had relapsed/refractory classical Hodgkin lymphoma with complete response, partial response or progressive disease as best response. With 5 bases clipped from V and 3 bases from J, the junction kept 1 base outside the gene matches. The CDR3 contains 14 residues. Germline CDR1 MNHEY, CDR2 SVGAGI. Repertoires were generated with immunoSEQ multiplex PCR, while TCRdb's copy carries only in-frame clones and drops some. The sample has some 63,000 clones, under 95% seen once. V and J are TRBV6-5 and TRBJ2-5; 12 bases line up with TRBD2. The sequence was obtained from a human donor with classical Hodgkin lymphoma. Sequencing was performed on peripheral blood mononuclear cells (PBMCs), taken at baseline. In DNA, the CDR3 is TGTGCCAGCAGTGGACTAGCGGGAAAAGAGACCCAGTACTTC. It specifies CASSGLAGKETQYF.